This T cell receptor (beta chain) comes out of a study of T cells after yellow fever vaccination. Study context: The authors prepared low-cell-number fractions using SMART-Seq v4 Ultra Low Input. Study-wide results and caveats: Few clonotypes appeared in both CD4 and CD8 compartments. In post-booster samples, most primary-vaccination clones reappeared (about 95% CD4, approximately 91% CD8). Repertoires sorted by FACS could include abundant clonotypes that are contaminants from the bulk population.

With 5 bases clipped from V and 0 bases from J, the junction kept 8 bases outside the gene matches. This CDR3 comprises 16 residues. Per germline, CDR1 SGHAT and CDR2 FQNNGV. This clonotype has just a few counts. Its antigen is still unknown. TCRdb fed the 5' RACE reads into MiXCR, producing one record per CDR3 protein. Of 550,000 or so distinct CDR3 sequences in the sample, roughly a fifth were seen once. The sequence was obtained from a man younger than 40 who received the YFV17D yellow fever vaccine. The specimen comprised PBMCs, sampled 15 days after the yellow fever booster vaccination. The chain couples TRBV11-2 to TRBJ2-3; TRBD2 aligns across 7 bases. CDR3 in DNA: TGTGCCAGCAGCCCCCTCCTAGCGGCCAGCACAGATACGCAGTATTTT. This codes for CASSPLLAASTDTQYF.